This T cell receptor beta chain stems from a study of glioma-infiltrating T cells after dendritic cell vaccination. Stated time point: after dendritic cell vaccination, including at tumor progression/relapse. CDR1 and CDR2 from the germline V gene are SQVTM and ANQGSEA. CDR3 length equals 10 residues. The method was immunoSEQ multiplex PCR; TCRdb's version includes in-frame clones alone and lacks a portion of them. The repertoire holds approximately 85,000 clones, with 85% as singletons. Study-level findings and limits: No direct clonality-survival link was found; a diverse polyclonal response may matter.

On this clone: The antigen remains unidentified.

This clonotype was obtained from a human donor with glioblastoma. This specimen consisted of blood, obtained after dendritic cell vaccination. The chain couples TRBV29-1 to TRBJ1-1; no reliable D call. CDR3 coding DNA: TGCAGTTTCGGGAACACTGAAGCTTTCTTT. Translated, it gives CSFGNTEAFF.